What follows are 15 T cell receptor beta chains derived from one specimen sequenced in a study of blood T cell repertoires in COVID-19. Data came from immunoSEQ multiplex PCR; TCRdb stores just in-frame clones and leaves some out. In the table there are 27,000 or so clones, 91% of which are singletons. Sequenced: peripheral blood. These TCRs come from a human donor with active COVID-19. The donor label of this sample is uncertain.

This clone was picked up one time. The CDR3 loop is CASSVTTSGYDQETQYF. In DNA, the CDR3 is TGTGCCAGCAGCGTCACGACTAGCGGCTACGACCAAGAGACCCAGTACTTC. The J gene is TRBJ2-5, the V gene TRBV9; 9 positions match TRBD2. Trimming at V came to 2 bases and at J to 0 bases, leaving 8 bases not matched to a gene. Germline CDR1 and CDR2: SGDLS and YYNGEE. The CDR3 contains 17 residues.

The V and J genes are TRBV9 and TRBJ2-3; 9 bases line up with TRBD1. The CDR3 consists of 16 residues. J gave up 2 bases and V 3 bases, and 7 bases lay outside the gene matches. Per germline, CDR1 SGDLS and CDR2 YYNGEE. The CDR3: CASSATGTGFTDTQYF. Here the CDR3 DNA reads TGTGCCAGCAGCGCGACCGGGACAGGGTTCACAGATACGCAGTATTTT.

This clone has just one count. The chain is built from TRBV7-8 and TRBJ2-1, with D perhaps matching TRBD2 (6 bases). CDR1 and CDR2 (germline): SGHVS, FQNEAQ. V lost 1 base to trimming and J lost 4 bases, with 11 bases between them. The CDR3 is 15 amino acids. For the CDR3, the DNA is TGTGCCAGCAGCTTAGGGTCTAGCGTTTACAATGAGCAGTTCTTC. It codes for CASSLGSSVYNEQFF.

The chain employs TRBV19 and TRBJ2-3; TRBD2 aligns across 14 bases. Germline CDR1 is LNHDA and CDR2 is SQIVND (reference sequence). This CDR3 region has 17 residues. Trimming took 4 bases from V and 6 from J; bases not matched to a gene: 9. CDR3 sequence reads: CASSTEPGLAGVDTQYF. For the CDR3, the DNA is TGTGCCAGTAGTACTGAGCCGGGACTAGCGGGAGTGGATACGCAGTATTTT.

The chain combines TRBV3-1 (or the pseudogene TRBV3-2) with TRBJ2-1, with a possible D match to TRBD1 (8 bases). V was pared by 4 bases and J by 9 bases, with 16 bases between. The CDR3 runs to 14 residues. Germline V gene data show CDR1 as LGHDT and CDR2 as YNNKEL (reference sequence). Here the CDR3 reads CASSLLQGGGEQFF. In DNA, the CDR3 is TGTGCCAGCAGCCTCCTACAGGGGGGGGGTGAGCAGTTCTTC.

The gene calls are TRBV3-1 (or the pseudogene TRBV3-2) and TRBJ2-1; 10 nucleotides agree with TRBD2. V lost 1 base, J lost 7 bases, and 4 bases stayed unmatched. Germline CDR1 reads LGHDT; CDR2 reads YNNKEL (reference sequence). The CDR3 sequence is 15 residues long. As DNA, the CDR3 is TGTGCCAGCAGCCAAGCACTAGCGGGGTGGAATGAGCAGTTCTTC. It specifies CASSQALAGWNEQFF.

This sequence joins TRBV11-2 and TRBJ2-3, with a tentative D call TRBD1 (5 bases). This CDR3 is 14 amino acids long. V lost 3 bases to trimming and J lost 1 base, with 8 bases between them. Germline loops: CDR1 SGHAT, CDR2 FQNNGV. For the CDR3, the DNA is TGTGCCAGCAGCTTTTTCAGGGGCACAGATACGCAGTATTTT. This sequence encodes CASSFFRGTDTQYF.

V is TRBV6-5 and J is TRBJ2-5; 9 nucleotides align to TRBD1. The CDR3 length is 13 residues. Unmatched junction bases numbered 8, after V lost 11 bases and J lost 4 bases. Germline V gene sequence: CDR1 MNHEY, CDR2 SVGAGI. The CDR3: CAGAGQGPETQYF. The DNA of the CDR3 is TGTGCCGGCGCGGGACAGGGCCCAGAGACCCAGTACTTC.

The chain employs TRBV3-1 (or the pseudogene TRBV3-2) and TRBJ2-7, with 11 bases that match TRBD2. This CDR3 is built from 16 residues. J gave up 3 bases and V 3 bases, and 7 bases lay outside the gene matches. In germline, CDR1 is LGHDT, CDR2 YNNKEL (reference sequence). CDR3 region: CASSHQLAGGIYEQYF. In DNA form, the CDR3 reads TGTGCCAGCAGCCACCAGCTAGCGGGAGGAATCTACGAGCAGTACTTC.

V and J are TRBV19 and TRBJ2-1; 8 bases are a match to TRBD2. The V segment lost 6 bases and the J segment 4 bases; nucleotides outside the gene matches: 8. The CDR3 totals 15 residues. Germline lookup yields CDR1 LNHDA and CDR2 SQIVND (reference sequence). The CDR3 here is CASSREGTRYNEQFF. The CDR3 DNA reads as TGTGCCAGTAGCAGAGAGGGGACTAGGTACAATGAGCAGTTCTTC. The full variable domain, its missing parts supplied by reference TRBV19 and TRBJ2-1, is DGGITQSPKYLFRKEGQNVTLSCEQNLNHDAMYWYRQDPGQGLRLIYYSQIVNDFQKGDIAEGYSVSREKKESFPLTVTSAQKNPTAFYLCASSREGTRYNEQFFGPGTRLTVL.

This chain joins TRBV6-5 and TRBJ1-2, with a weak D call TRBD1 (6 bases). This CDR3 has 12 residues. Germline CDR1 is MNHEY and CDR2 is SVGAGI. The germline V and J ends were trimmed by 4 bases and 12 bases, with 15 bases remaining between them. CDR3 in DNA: TGTGCCAGCAGTTTCCGGACTGGGGGCCACACCTTC. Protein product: CASSFRTGGHTF.

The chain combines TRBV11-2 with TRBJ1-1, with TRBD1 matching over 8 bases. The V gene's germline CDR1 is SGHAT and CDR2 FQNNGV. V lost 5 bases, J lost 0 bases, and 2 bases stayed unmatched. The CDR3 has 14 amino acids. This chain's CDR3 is CASSRDRMNTEAFF. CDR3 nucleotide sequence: TGTGCCAGCAGCCGGGACAGGATGAACACTGAAGCTTTCTTT.

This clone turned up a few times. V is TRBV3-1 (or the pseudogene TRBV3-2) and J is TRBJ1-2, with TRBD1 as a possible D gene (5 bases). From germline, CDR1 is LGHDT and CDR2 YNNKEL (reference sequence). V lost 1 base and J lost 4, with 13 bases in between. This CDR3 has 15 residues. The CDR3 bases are TGTGCCAGCAGCCAAGGTTACAGGCGACTCTATGGCTACACCTTC. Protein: CASSQGYRRLYGYTF.

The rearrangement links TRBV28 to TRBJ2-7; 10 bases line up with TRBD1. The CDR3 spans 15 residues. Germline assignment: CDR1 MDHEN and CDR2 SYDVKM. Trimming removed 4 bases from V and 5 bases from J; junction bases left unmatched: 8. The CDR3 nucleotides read TGTGCCAGCAGTTATCGGACAGGGGGACCCCACGAGCAGTACTTC. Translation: CASSYRTGGPHEQYF.

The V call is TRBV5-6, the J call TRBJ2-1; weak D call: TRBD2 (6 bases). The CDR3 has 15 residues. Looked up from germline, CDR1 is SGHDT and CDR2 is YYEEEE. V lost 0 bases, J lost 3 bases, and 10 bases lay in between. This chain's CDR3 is CASSLGRGFYNEQFF. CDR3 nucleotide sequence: TGTGCCAGCAGCTTGGGTCGGGGGTTCTACAATGAGCAGTTCTTC.